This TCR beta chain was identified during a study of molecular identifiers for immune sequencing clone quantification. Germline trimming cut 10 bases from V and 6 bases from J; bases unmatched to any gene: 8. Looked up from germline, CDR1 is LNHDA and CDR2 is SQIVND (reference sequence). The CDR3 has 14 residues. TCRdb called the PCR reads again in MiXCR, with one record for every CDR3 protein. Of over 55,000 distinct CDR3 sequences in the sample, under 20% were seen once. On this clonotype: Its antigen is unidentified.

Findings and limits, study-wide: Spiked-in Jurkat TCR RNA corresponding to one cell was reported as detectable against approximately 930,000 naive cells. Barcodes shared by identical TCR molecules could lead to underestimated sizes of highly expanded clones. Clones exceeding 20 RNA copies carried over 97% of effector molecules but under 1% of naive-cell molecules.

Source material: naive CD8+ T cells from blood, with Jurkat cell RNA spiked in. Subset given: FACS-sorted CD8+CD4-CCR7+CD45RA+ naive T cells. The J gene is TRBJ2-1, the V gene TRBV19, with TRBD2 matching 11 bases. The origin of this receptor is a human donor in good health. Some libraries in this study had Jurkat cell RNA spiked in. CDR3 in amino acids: CATQLAGVPNEQFF. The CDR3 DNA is TGTGCCACCCAACTAGCGGGAGTTCCCAATGAGCAGTTCTTC.